Listed here are 31 T cell receptor beta chains from one sample, sequenced in a study of control samples from healthy donors and cancer patients. Clones were read by immunoSEQ multiplex PCR, and TCRdb kept only the in-frame ones, dropping some. This table has tens of thousands of clones, about 86% appearing once. Sequenced material: PBMCs. These receptor sequences come from a woman aged 40 to 55 with lung cancer.

This clone was seen once. One junction end disagrees with the germline gene, perhaps due to a read error. The chain recombines TRBV16 with TRBJ1-2; the D gene is possibly TRBD1 (5 bases). The CDR3 is 11 residues long. Germline V gene lookup returns CDR1 KGHSY and CDR2 FQNENV. The CDR3 DNA reads as TGTGCCAGCAGCCACTCCAGGGAATACGCCTTC. Amino acid sequence: CASSHSREYAF.

The chain has TRBV7-9 and TRBJ2-5; TRBD2 aligns across 10 bases. The CDR3 sequence is 16 residues long. V shed 3 bases and J 1 base; nucleotides not matched to a gene: 5. Germline V gene sequence: CDR1 SEHNR, CDR2 FQNEAQ (reference sequence). In nucleotides, the CDR3 is TGTGCCAGCAGCTTCCTCCTAGCGGGGGTCCAAGAGACCCAGTACTTC. Its translation is CASSFLLAGVQETQYF.

As DNA, the CDR3 is TGTGCCAGCAGGGAGGCAGGGAACTATGGCTACACCTTC. Protein sequence: CASREAGNYGYTF. The gene calls are TRBV28 and TRBJ1-2, with D maybe TRBD1 (5 bases). CDR1 MDHEN and CDR2 SYDVKM come from the germline V gene. Trimming shortened V by 6 bases and J by 2 bases, and 10 bases separated the two germline ends. The CDR3 runs to 13 residues.

The rearrangement uses TRBV27 and TRBJ2-1, with 12 bases matching TRBD2. The length of the CDR3 is 15 residues. The germline V gene has CDR1 MNHEY and CDR2 SMNVEV (reference sequence). Losses at the gene ends were 5 bases for V and 9 bases for J; bases not matched to a gene: 8. CDR3 in amino acids: CASSPEGLAGREQFF. The CDR3 DNA sequence: TGTGCCAGCAGTCCCGAGGGACTAGCGGGCCGTGAGCAGTTCTTC.

The genes are TRBV23-1 and TRBJ2-1, with D possibly being TRBD1 (5 bases). TRBV23-1 is filed as an ORF, its function uncertain. V was pared by 7 bases and J by 5 bases, with 12 bases between. This CDR3 is 13 amino acids long. The CDR3 coding sequence is TGCGCCAGCACCGAGGACACAGACAATGAGCAGTTCTTC. It codes for CASTEDTDNEQFF.

V gene TRBV28 combines with J gene TRBJ1-4; tentatively, D is TRBD1 (5 bases). The CDR3 sequence is 12 residues long. Germline V gene data show CDR1 as MDHEN and CDR2 as SYDVKM. Trimming removed 2 bases from V and 7 bases from J, with 5 bases in between. CDR3 nucleotide sequence: TGTGCCAGCAGTTTAAGGGGTGAAAAACTGTTTTTT. The encoded protein is CASSLRGEKLFF.

The chain has TRBV11-3 and TRBJ2-3; 9 bases agree with TRBD1. The CDR3 sequence is 16 residues long. J was trimmed by 1 base and V by 4 bases; bases with no gene match: 6. Germline V CDR1 and CDR2: SGHNT, YENEEA. CDR3 DNA: TGTGCCAGCAGCTCGAGGACAGGGGCGGGCACAGATACGCAGTATTTT. This codes for CASSSRTGAGTDTQYF. The whole variable domain, remainder taken from reference TRBV11-3 and TRBJ2-3, is EAGVVQSPRYKIIEKKQPVAFWCNPISGHNTLYWYLQNLGQGPELLIRYENEEAVDDSQLPKDRFSAERLKGVDSTLKIQPAELGDSAVYLCASSSRTGAGTDTQYFGPGTRLTVL.

V and J are TRBV27 and TRBJ2-2; D is undetermined. Germline CDR1 is MNHEY and CDR2 is SMNVEV (reference sequence). V was clipped by 2 bases and J by 4 bases, with 14 bases between them. The length of the CDR3 is 16 residues. Here the CDR3 DNA reads TGTGCCAGCAGTTTAGAAACGGCAGGCTTCACCGGGGAGCTGTTTTTT. Translated: CASSLETAGFTGELFF.

Written as DNA, the CDR3 is TGTGCCAGTAGTATAGTCCTCACGGGGGGCGTAAACAATCAGCCCCAGCATTTT. As protein: CASSIVLTGGVNNQPQHF. The rearrangement joins TRBV19 to TRBJ1-5, with D possibly matching TRBD1 (6 bases). The germline gives CDR1 LNHDA, CDR2 SQIVND (reference sequence). V dropped 1 base and J dropped 3 bases, with 19 bases sitting between them. CDR3 size: 18 residues.

This clone was counted a single time. This rearrangement joins TRBV19 to TRBJ2-5; D assignment may be TRBD1 or TRBD2 (6 bases each). This CDR3 is built from 14 residues. Germline lookup yields CDR1 LNHDA and CDR2 SQIVND (reference sequence). Deletions cut 8 bases from V and 1 base from J, with 14 bases between. This CDR3 reads CASSNGGSQETQYF. The CDR3 nucleotides read TGTGCCAGTTCAAACGGGGGCAGCCAAGAGACCCAGTACTTC.

The chain combines TRBV3-1 (or the pseudogene TRBV3-2) with TRBJ2-7; D tentatively reads TRBD1 or TRBD2 (5 bases each). CDR1 and CDR2 from the germline V gene are LGHDT and YNNKEL (reference sequence). Trimming stripped 1 base from V and 0 bases from J, with 13 bases between. The CDR3 is 16 amino acids. The CDR3 reads CASSQGPGTVSYEQYF. The CDR3 DNA sequence: TGTGCCAGCAGCCAAGGGCCGGGGACGGTCTCCTACGAGCAGTACTTC.

The J gene is TRBJ2-5, the V gene TRBV5-4; D call uncertain. In germline, CDR1 is SGHNT, CDR2 YYREEE (reference sequence). The V end lost 0 bases, the J end lost 1 base, and 7 bases lay between the germline ends. The CDR3 contains 14 residues. The CDR3 sequence: CASSLVGFQETQYF. The CDR3 DNA is TGTGCCAGCAGCTTGGTAGGGTTCCAAGAGACCCAGTACTTC.

The rearrangement uses TRBV14 and TRBJ1-4, with TRBD1 as a possible D gene (5 bases). CDR3 length equals 17 residues. Germline lookup yields CDR1 SGHDN and CDR2 FVKESK. V was shortened by 4 bases and J by 7 bases, with 22 bases between the two germline ends. CDR3 nucleotide sequence: TGTGCCAGCAGCCCGGTCGGGGGTAGCTTTACTGGTGAAAAACTGTTTTTT. Amino acids: CASSPVGGSFTGEKLFF.

The V gene is TRBV30, the J gene TRBJ1-1; the match to TRBD1 covers 10 bases. CDR3 length equals 14 residues. Trimming cost V 5 bases and J 5 bases; bases outside gene matches: 8. The germline CDR1 and CDR2 sequences are GTSNPN and SVGIG (reference sequence). Here the CDR3 DNA reads TGTGCCTGGGGGACAGGGGATGAAGGAACTGAAGCTTTCTTT. This gives the protein CAWGTGDEGTEAFF.

J is TRBJ2-3 and V is TRBV5-1; 8 nucleotides agree with TRBD2. Per germline, CDR1 SGHRS and CDR2 YFSETQ. This CDR3 has 15 residues. J gave up 8 bases and V 0 bases, and 8 bases lay outside the gene matches. CDR3 residues: CASSLEGTRGVTQYF. The CDR3 nucleotides read TGCGCCAGCAGCTTGGAGGGGACTAGGGGGGTTACGCAGTATTTT. Looking up the rest from reference TRBV5-1 and TRBJ2-3 gives the full variable domain: KAGVTQTPRYLIKTRGQQVTLSCSPISGHRSVSWYQQTPGQGLQFLFEYFSETQRNKGNFPGRFSGRQFSNSRSEMNVSTLELGDSALYLCASSLEGTRGVTQYFGPGTRLTVL.

The rearrangement uses TRBV7-2 and TRBJ2-7; 7 nucleotides agree with TRBD2. The germline CDR1 and CDR2 sequences are SGHTA and FQGNSA. This CDR3 region has 12 residues. V lost 5 bases and J lost 6; bases outside the gene matches: 4. The CDR3 DNA follows: TGTGCCAGCAGCCTCTGGGAGGGCGAGCAGTACTTC. Its protein is CASSLWEGEQYF.

The rearrangement links TRBV19 to TRBJ1-5; D call uncertain. Germline CDR1 LNHDA, CDR2 SQIVND (reference sequence). The CDR3 has 14 amino acids. The V end was cut by 1 base, the J end by 6 bases, with 10 bases between. CDR3 loop: CASSIGGKAQPQHF. For the CDR3, the DNA is TGTGCCAGTAGTATAGGCGGCAAGGCTCAGCCCCAGCATTTT. Together with reference TRBV19 and TRBJ1-5, the CDR3 gives the full variable domain: DGGITQSPKYLFRKEGQNVTLSCEQNLNHDAMYWYRQDPGQGLRLIYYSQIVNDFQKGDIAEGYSVSREKKESFPLTVTSAQKNPTAFYLCASSIGGKAQPQHFGDGTRLSIL.

This clone was seen once. The chain recombines TRBV29-1 with TRBJ1-1; the D gene is possibly TRBD1 (5 bases). Trimming stripped 7 bases from V and 5 bases from J, with 17 bases between. The CDR3 totals 13 residues. Per germline, CDR1 SQVTM and CDR2 ANQGSEA. The CDR3 DNA follows: TGCAGCGGTACCTTTGGGGGGGGGACTGAAGCTTTCTTT. This codes for CSGTFGGGTEAFF.

This chain's CDR3 is CASSPGGLNTEAFF. The CDR3 nucleotides are TGTGCCAGCAGCCCGGGGGGCCTGAACACTGAAGCTTTCTTT. The chain combines TRBV28 with TRBJ1-1; weak D call: TRBD1 (6 bases). Trimming stripped 6 bases from V and 0 bases from J, with 11 bases between. CDR1 and CDR2 from the germline V gene are MDHEN and SYDVKM. The CDR3 loop spans 14 amino acids.

The chain recombines TRBV5-4 with TRBJ2-2; TRBD2 aligns across 8 bases. CDR1 SGHNT and CDR2 YYREEE come from the germline V gene (reference sequence). The length of the CDR3 is 14 residues. With 4 bases clipped from V and 7 bases from J, the junction kept 6 bases outside the gene matches. In DNA form, the CDR3 reads TGTGCCAGCAGCCGGGGGGGGCGCAGCGGGGAGCTGTTTTTT. Its translation: CASSRGGRSGELFF.

The J gene is TRBJ2-2, the V gene TRBV4-2, with D uncertain. Trimming took off 1 base at V and 0 bases at J, with 12 bases between the two ends. Germline V gene data show CDR1 as LGHNA and CDR2 as YNFKEQ. This CDR3 has 17 residues. The CDR3 sequence: CASSQVRGPANTGELFF. The CDR3 coding sequence is TGTGCCAGCAGCCAAGTTCGCGGCCCCGCGAACACCGGGGAGCTGTTTTTT.

The chain joins TRBV18 to TRBJ2-7, with D maybe TRBD1 (6 bases). The CDR3 loop spans 12 amino acids. Trimming removed 6 bases from V and 4 bases from J, with 10 bases in between. Germline V CDR1 and CDR2: KGHSH, LQKENI. CDR3 DNA sequence: TGTGCCAGCTCGCCAGGGGATTACGAGCAGTACTTC. This codes for CASSPGDYEQYF.

The chain's CDR3 is CASSLDSDRYEQYF. In DNA, the CDR3 is TGTGCCAGCAGCTTAGATTCCGACAGATACGAGCAGTACTTC. This chain connects TRBV11-3 to TRBJ2-7, with D perhaps TRBD1 (5 bases). Trimming cost V 0 bases and J 4 bases, with 10 bases left between them. The CDR3 runs 14 residues. CDR1 SGHNT and CDR2 YENEEA come from the germline V gene.

V and J are TRBV2 and TRBJ1-2; TRBD1 might be the D (5 bases). The ends were cut back, 3 bases at V and 2 bases at J, with 10 bases in the middle. Germline CDR1 SNHLY, CDR2 FYNNEI. The CDR3 sequence is 14 residues long. In DNA form, the CDR3 reads TGTGCCAGCAGTGAGGGACGGAAAAACTATGGCTACACCTTC. Protein sequence: CASSEGRKNYGYTF. Variable domain in full (rest from reference TRBV2 and TRBJ1-2): EPEVTQTPSHQVTQMGQEVILRCVPISNHLYFYWYRQILGQKVEFLVSFYNNEISEKSEIFDDQFSVERPDGSNFTLKIRSTKLEDSAMYFCASSEGRKNYGYTFGSGTRLTVV.

The chain combines TRBV6-5 with TRBJ1-3, with 7 bases aligning to TRBD1. The CDR3 spans 14 residues. Per the germline V gene, CDR1 is MNHEY and CDR2 is SVGAGI. V lost 7 bases to trimming and J lost 8 bases; unmatched junction nucleotides: 11. CDR3 sequence: CASIEPGQADTIYF. The CDR3 nucleotides read TGTGCCAGCATCGAACCCGGACAGGCTGACACCATATATTTT.

V usage is TRBV12-1 and J usage is TRBJ2-3; whether TRBD2, the table's D call, matches the DNA was not checked. TRBV12-1 is noted as a pseudogene. The CDR3 has 13 amino acids. The CDR3: CARPRGGTDTQYF. The CDR3 nucleotides are TGTGCCAGACCCCGGGGGGGCACAGATACGCAGTATTTT.

The chain uses TRBV3-1 (or the pseudogene TRBV3-2) and TRBJ2-5; D remains unclear. CDR1 is LGHDT, CDR2 YNNKEL, per germline (reference sequence). The ends were cut back, 1 base at V and 4 bases at J, with 4 bases in the middle. The CDR3 loop spans 12 amino acids. In DNA, the CDR3 is TGTGCCAGCAGCCAAGGGGGAGAGACCCAGTACTTC. Translation: CASSQGGETQYF.

The V gene is TRBV7-6, the J gene TRBJ2-3; D gene uncertain. The CDR3 spans 14 residues. Trimming removed 1 base at V and 6 bases at J, with 11 bases between. Germline CDR1 SGHVS, CDR2 FNYEAQ. CDR3 coding DNA: TGTGCCAGCAGCTTAGAGGTTGGGGTGGATACGCAGTATTTT. Protein: CASSLEVGVDTQYF.

CDR3 DNA: TGTGCCAGTTCTTCCGGGACTTACCTCTATGGCTACACCTTC. Translated, it gives CASSSGTYLYGYTF. This rearrangement joins TRBV19 to TRBJ1-2, with D perhaps matching TRBD1 (5 bases). The CDR3 covers 14 residues. Germline CDR1 is LNHDA and CDR2 is SQIVND (reference sequence). Trimming removed 8 bases at V and 4 bases at J, with 17 bases between.

The genes are TRBV4-2 and TRBJ1-5, with unresolved D. CDR1 LGHNA and CDR2 YNFKEQ come from the germline V gene. The CDR3 has 12 amino acids. The CDR3 sequence: CAGAYSNQPQHF. CDR3 nucleotides: TGTGCAGGAGCGTATAGCAATCAGCCCCAGCATTTT.

This clone was observed a handful of times. The chain has TRBV6-5 and TRBJ1-5; D uncertain. CDR1 is MNHEY and CDR2 is SVGAGI in the germline V gene. This CDR3 is built from 14 residues. Between the trimmed V and J ends, which lost 10 bases and 0 bases, there was a span of 13 bases. The CDR3 sequence: CATEGRYSNQPQHF. The CDR3 DNA follows: TGTGCCACGGAGGGAAGGTATAGCAATCAGCCCCAGCATTTT.